The 21 T cell receptor beta chains below all came from one sample that was sequenced in a study of T cell responses to AZD1222 COVID-19 vaccine. The assay was immunoSEQ multiplex PCR, and TCRdb's table has in-frame clones only and misses some. The table includes more than 100,000 clones, about 88% detected once. Sequenced material: peripheral blood, taken on day 0 of AZD1222 vaccination. Receptor source: an adult in good health.

The chain links TRBV15 to TRBJ2-5; D possibly uses TRBD1 or TRBD2 (5 bases each). V lost 4 bases to trimming and J lost 1 base, with 13 bases between them. Germline V gene sequence: CDR1 LNHNV, CDR2 YYDKDF (reference sequence). The CDR3 spans 15 residues. The CDR3, as DNA: TGTGCCACCAGCAAAGGGACGGACACCCAAGAGACCCAGTACTTC. Translating it yields CATSKGTDTQETQYF.

This clone was observed a handful of times. V usage is TRBV10-3 and J usage is TRBJ2-5; possible D gene TRBD2, 5 bases. Trimming took off 3 bases at V and 2 bases at J, with 10 bases between the two ends. This CDR3 has 14 residues. Germline V lookup: CDR1 ENHRY, CDR2 SYGVKD. CDR3 sequence: CAISDPGSQETQYF. CDR3 coding DNA: TGTGCCATCAGTGACCCGGGAAGTCAAGAGACCCAGTACTTC.

This clone was found once. The chain recombines TRBV19 with TRBJ1-1; tentative D call: TRBD1 (5 bases). The V gene lost 6 bases and the J gene lost 5 bases, with 16 bases spanning the gap. CDR3 length equals 14 residues. CDR1 is LNHDA and CDR2 is SQIVND in the germline V gene (reference sequence). CDR3 nucleotide sequence: TGTGCCAGTAGCCAACGGGACGCGAAAACTGAAGCTTTCTTT. Translating gives CASSQRDAKTEAFF.

The chain uses TRBV12-3 or TRBV12-4 and TRBJ2-3; D not certain. V lost 6 bases to trimming and J lost 7 bases, with 14 bases between them. This CDR3 spans 13 amino acids. The CDR3 is CASRSRSGNTQYF. The DNA of the CDR3 is TGTGCCAGCAGATCTAGGAGTGGAAATACGCAGTATTTT.

This clone was observed once. The genes are TRBV4-3 and TRBJ2-7; 7 nucleotides align to TRBD1. This CDR3 spans 13 amino acids. Germline-derived CDR1 and CDR2 are LGHNA and YSLEER. Germline trimming cut 3 bases from V and 7 bases from J; bases unmatched to any gene: 6. The CDR3 coding sequence is TGCGCCAGCAGCCACCAAACAGGGGAAGAGCAGTACTTC. It is translated as CASSHQTGEEQYF.

The chain combines TRBV9 with TRBJ1-2; TRBD1 is a possible D gene (6 bases). V gave up 0 bases and J gave up 4 bases, with 19 bases separating them. The germline CDR1 and CDR2 sequences are SGDLS and YYNGEE. CDR3 length: 17 amino acids. Written as DNA, the CDR3 is TGTGCCAGCAGCGTAGATTCCCGTGGGGGGCGGGTCTATGGCTACACCTTC. It specifies CASSVDSRGGRVYGYTF.

The chain joins TRBV5-1 to TRBJ2-2; D ambiguous. The CDR3 runs to 11 residues. Germline values: CDR1 SGHRS, CDR2 YFSETQ. The V gene lost 0 bases and the J gene lost 6 bases, with 0 bases spanning the gap. DNA for the CDR3: TGCGCCAGCAGCTTGGCCGGGGAGCTGTTTTTT. Translation: CASSLAGELFF.

V gene TRBV11-2 combines with J gene TRBJ2-7, with 7 bases that match TRBD1. Germline CDR1 and CDR2: SGHAT and FQNNGV. J was trimmed by 3 bases and V by 7 bases; bases with no gene match: 6. The CDR3 has 13 residues. This CDR3 is CASNRDRVYEQYF. The CDR3 nucleotides read TGTGCCAGCAACCGGGACAGAGTCTACGAGCAGTACTTC.

The genes are TRBV7-3 and TRBJ2-1; 12 bases match TRBD1. V shed 6 bases, J shed 7 bases, and the junction held 7 bases outside the gene matches. This CDR3 has 15 amino acids. CDR1 and CDR2 (germline): SGHTA, FQGTGA. This CDR3 reads CASSPGQGAFNEQFF. Written as DNA, the CDR3 is TGTGCCAGCAGTCCGGGACAGGGGGCGTTTAATGAGCAGTTCTTC.

The CDR3 loop reads CASSVGGSSYNSPLHF. The CDR3 region has the DNA TGTGCCAGCAGCGTAGGGGGTAGCTCCTATAATTCACCCCTCCACTTT. The rearrangement joins TRBV9 to TRBJ1-6; D unclear. The CDR3 has 16 amino acids. The germline V and J ends were trimmed by 0 bases and 0 bases, with 7 bases remaining between them. The germline CDR1 and CDR2 sequences are SGDLS and YYNGEE.

V gene TRBV5-1 combines with J gene TRBJ1-1; D unresolved. The CDR3 is 12 residues long. With 0 bases removed from V and 5 bases from J, the gap between germline ends came to 5 bases. Germline loops: CDR1 SGHRS, CDR2 YFSETQ. DNA of the CDR3: TGCGCCAGCAGCTTGGTGGGGACTGAAGCTTTCTTT. Its translation: CASSLVGTEAFF.

V is TRBV5-1 and J is TRBJ1-1; TRBD1 might be the D (5 bases). CDR3 length: 12 residues. V lost 3 bases and J lost 3, with 6 bases in between. CDR1 and CDR2 from the germline V gene are SGHRS and YFSETQ. CDR3 sequence: CASSSGYTEAFF. The DNA of the CDR3 is TGCGCCAGCAGCTCAGGGTACACTGAAGCTTTCTTT.

This clone has only one observation. V is TRBV15 and J is TRBJ1-1; D is undetermined. CDR1 LNHNV and CDR2 YYDKDF come from the germline V gene (reference sequence). The CDR3 loop spans 13 amino acids. V shed 4 bases and J shed 1 base, with 7 bases lying between them. The CDR3 DNA sequence: TGTGCCACCAGCACGTCTGCGAACACTGAAGCTTTCTTT. Protein sequence: CATSTSANTEAFF. Full variable domain (missing parts from reference TRBV15 and TRBJ1-1): DAMVIQNPRYQVTQFGKPVTLSCSQTLNHNVMYWYQQKSSQAPKLLFHYYDKDFNNEADTPDNFQSRRPNTSFCFLDIRSPGLGDTAMYLCATSTSANTEAFFGQGTRLTVV.

The V call is TRBV18, the J call TRBJ1-1; perhaps TRBD1 as D (5 bases). Germline CDR1 KGHSH, CDR2 LQKENI. The CDR3 sequence is 14 residues long. Trimming shortened V by 4 bases and J by 6 bases, and 15 bases separated the two germline ends. CDR3 coding DNA: TGTGCCAGCTCACAAGGGGTCCAGGTTTCTGAAGCTTTCTTT. Residues: CASSQGVQVSEAFF.

This chain uses TRBV5-6 with TRBJ2-5; 7 bases align to TRBD2. Germline CDR1 reads SGHDT; CDR2 reads YYEEEE. V dropped 3 bases and J dropped 5; count of bases not matched to a gene: 4. CDR3 size: 13 residues. CDR3 protein: CASSSGGWETQYF. CDR3 sequence (DNA): TGTGCCAGCAGCTCCGGGGGGTGGGAGACCCAGTACTTC.

The CDR3 bases are TGTGCCAGCACCCAGACCAGAAACTACGAGCAGTACTTC. It encodes CASTQTRNYEQYF. The rearrangement joins TRBV6-6 to TRBJ2-7, with no clear D. V shed 7 bases and J shed 3 bases, with 13 bases lying between them. This CDR3 has 13 residues. Germline values: CDR1 MNHNY, CDR2 SVGAGI (reference sequence).

This clone appeared a single time. The chain combines TRBV30 with TRBJ1-1; D is undetermined. V was clipped by 3 bases and J by 1 base, with 6 bases between them. The CDR3 runs 12 residues. Germline loops: CDR1 GTSNPN, CDR2 SVGIG (reference sequence). CDR3 residues: CAWSPGNTEAFF. As DNA, the CDR3 is TGTGCCTGGAGCCCGGGGAACACTGAAGCTTTCTTT.

The chain couples TRBV3-1 (or the pseudogene TRBV3-2) to TRBJ2-6; D may be TRBD2 (5 bases). V lost 6 bases, J lost 2 bases, and 11 bases lay in between. This CDR3 contains 15 residues. CDR1 is LGHDT, CDR2 YNNKEL, per germline (reference sequence). The CDR3 here is CASSEGLTGANVLTF. CDR3 DNA: TGTGCCAGCAGTGAGGGTCTAACTGGGGCCAACGTCCTGACTTTC.

V is TRBV10-3 and J is TRBJ1-3, with D perhaps matching TRBD1 (5 bases). The V and J ends lost 3 bases and 4 bases respectively, with 13 bases between them. The CDR3 loop spans 15 amino acids. Germline-derived CDR1 and CDR2 are ENHRY and SYGVKD. CDR3 amino acids: CAISDGTVVGNTIYF. CDR3 coding DNA: TGTGCCATCAGTGATGGGACGGTGGTAGGAAACACCATATATTTT.

The chain joins TRBV7-2 to TRBJ2-7; maybe TRBD1 (5 bases). CDR3 length: 14 amino acids. CDR1 is SGHTA and CDR2 is FQGNSA in the germline V gene. Trimming took 2 bases from V and 0 from J, leaving 8 bases between them. The CDR3: CASSLQGNSYEQYF. The CDR3 DNA reads TGTGCCAGCAGCTTACAGGGAAACTCCTACGAGCAGTACTTC.

CDR3 in amino acids: CASSYSMPVNNSPLHF. CDR3 bases: TGTGCCAGCAGTTACTCCATGCCCGTGAATAATTCACCCCTCCACTTT. V is TRBV6-5 and J is TRBJ1-6, with D uncertain. Germline CDR1 MNHEY, CDR2 SVGAGI. With 0 bases removed from V and 5 bases from J, the gap between germline ends came to 11 bases. The CDR3 has 16 amino acids.